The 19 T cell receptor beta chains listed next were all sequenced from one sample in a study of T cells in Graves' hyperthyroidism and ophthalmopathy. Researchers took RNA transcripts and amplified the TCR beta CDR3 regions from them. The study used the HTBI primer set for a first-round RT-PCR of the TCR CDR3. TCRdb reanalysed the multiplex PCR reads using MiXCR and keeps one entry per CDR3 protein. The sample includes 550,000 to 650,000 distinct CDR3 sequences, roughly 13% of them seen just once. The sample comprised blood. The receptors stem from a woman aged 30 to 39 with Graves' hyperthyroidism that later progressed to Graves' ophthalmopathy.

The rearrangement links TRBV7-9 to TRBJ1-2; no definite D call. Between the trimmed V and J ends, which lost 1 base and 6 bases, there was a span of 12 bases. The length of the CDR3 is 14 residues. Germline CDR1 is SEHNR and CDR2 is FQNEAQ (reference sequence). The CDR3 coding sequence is TGTGCCAGCAGCTTAGGGGATTTAGGTAATGGCTACACCTTC. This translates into CASSLGDLGNGYTF.

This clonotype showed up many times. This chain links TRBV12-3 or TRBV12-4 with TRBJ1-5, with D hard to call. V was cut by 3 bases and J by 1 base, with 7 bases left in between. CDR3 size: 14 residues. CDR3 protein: CASSFLGSNQPQHF. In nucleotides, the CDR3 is TGTGCCAGCAGTTTTTTGGGAAGCAATCAGCCCCAGCATTTT.

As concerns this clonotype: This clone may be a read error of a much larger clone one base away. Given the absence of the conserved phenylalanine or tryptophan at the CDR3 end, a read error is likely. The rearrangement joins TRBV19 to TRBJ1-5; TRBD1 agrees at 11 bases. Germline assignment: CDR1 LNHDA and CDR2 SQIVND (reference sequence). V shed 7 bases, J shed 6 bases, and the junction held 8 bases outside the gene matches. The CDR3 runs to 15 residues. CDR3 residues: CASTVGQGASQPQHL. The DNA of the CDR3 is TGTGCCAGTACCGTCGGACAGGGGGCGAGTCAGCCCCAGCATCTT.

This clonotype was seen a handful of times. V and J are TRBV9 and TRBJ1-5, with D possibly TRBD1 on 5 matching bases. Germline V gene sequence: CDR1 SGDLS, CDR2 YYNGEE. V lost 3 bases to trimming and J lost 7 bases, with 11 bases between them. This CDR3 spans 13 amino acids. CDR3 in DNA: TGTGCCAGCAGCGGGGGCGGCGCCCAGCCCCAGCATTTT. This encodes CASSGGGAQPQHF.

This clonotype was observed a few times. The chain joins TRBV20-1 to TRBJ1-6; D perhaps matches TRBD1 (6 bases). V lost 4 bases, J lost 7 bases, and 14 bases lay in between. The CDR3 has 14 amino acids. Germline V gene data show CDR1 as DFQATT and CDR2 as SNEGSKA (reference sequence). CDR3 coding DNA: TGCAGTGCTATAATCCCAGGGGCCAATTCACCCCTCCACTTT. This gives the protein CSAIIPGANSPLHF.

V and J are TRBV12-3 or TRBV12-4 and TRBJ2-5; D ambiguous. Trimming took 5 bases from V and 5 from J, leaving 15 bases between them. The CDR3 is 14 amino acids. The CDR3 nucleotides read TGTGCCAGCAGTCCTCCCCTAGACTTTGAGACCCAGTACTTC. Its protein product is CASSPPLDFETQYF.

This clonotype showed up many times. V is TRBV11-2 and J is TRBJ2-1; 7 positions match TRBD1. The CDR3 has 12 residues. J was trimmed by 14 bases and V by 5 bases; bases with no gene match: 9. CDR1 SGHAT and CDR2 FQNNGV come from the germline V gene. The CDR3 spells CASSQDRTIEFF. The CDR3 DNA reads TGTGCCAGCAGCCAGGACAGGACCATAGAGTTCTTC.

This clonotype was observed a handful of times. The CDR3 sequence is CATRGQPNQPQHF. The CDR3 bases are TGTGCCACTAGGGGACAGCCTAATCAGCCCCAGCATTTT. This chain joins TRBV10-3 and TRBJ1-5, with 7 positions matching TRBD1. The germline V gene encodes CDR1 ENHRY and CDR2 SYGVKD. The trim removed 10 bases at V and 4 bases at J, leaving 7 bases unmatched. This CDR3 is built from 13 residues.

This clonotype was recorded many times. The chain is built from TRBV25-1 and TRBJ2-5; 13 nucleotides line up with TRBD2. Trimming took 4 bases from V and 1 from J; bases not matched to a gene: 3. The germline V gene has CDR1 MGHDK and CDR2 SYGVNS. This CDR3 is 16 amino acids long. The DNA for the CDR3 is TGTGCCAGCAGTGGGAGACTAGCGGGAGGCCAAGAGACCCAGTACTTC. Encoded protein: CASSGRLAGGQETQYF.

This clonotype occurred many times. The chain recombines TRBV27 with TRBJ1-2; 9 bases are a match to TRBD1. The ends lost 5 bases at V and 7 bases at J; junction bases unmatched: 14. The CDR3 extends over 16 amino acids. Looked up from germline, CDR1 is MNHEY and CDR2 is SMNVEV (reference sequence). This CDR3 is CASSHQRTGQGTGYTF. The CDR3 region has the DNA TGTGCCAGCAGTCACCAAAGAACGGGACAGGGTACTGGCTACACCTTC.

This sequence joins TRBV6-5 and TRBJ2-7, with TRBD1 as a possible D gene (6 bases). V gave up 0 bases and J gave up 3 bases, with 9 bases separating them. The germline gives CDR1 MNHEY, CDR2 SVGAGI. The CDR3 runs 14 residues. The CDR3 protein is CASSYSDRYYEQYF. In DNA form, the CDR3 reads TGTGCCAGCAGTTACTCGGACAGATACTACGAGCAGTACTTC.

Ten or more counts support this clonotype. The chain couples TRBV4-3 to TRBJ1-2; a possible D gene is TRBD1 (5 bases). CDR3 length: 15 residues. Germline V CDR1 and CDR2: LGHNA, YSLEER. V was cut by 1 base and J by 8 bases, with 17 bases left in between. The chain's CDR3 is CASSQGWERGRGYTF. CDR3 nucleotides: TGCGCCAGCAGCCAAGGCTGGGAGCGGGGGAGAGGCTACACCTTC.

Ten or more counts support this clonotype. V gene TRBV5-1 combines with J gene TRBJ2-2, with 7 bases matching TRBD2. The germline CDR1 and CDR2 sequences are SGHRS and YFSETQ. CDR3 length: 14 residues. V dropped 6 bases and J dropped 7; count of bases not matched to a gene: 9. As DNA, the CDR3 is TGCGCCAGCACGGTCGCGGGAGCAGGCGGGGAGCTGTTTTTT. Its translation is CASTVAGAGGELFF.

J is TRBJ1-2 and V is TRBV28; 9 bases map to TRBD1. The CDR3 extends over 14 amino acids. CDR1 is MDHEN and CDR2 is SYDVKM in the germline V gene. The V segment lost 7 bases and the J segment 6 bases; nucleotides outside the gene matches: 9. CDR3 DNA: TGTGCCAGCACCGGGACAGGGAAACTTGATGGCTACACCTTC. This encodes CASTGTGKLDGYTF.

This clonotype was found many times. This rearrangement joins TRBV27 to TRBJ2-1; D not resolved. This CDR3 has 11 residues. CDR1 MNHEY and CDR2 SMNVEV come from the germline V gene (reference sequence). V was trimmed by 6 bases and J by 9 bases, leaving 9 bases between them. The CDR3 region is CASSVGAEQFF. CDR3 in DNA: TGTGCCAGCAGCGTTGGAGCTGAGCAGTTCTTC.

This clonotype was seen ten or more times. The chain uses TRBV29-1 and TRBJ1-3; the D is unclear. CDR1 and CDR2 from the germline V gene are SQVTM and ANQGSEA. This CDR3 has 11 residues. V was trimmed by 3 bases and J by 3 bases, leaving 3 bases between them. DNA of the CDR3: TGCAGCGTTGAGGGTGGAAACACCATATATTTT. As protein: CSVEGGNTIYF.

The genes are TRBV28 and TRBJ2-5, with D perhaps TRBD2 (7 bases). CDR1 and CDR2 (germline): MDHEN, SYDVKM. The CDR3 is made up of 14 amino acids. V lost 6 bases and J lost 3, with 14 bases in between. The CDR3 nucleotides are TGTGCCAGCAGGATACAGGGAGGGGAAGAGACCCAGTACTTC. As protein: CASRIQGGEETQYF.

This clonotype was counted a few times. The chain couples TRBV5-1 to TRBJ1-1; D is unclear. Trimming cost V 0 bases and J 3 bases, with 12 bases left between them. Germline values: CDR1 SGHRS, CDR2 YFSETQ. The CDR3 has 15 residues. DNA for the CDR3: TGCGCCAGCAGCTTGGTGGCCCGTGGCTACACTGAAGCTTTCTTT. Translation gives CASSLVARGYTEAFF.

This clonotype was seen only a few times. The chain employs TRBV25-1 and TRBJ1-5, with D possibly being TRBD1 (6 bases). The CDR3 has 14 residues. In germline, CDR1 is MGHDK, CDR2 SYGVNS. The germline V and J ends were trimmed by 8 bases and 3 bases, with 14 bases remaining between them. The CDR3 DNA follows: TGTGCCAGCCGAGAAACAGGGATCAATCAGCCCCAGCATTTT. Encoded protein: CASRETGINQPQHF.